This T cell receptor (beta chain) was sequenced for a study of cytomegalovirus exposure and HLA in healthy donors. General study findings and limits: In a later analysis, across HLA loci, associated TCR counts were highest for DRB1, lowest for HLA-C.

At sampling all donors were nominally healthy, likely with unrecorded immune exposures. Trimming cost V 1 base and J 2 bases, with 12 bases left between them. There are 15 residues in the CDR3. In germline, CDR1 is LGHNA, CDR2 YSLEER. The PCR had 60 Vbeta and 13 Jbeta primers. Sequencing used immunoSEQ multiplex PCR; TCRdb keeps in-frame clones, though not all of them. The repertoire has roughly 65,000 clones, around 77% of them found once; the top ten carry around 4.7%. In the case of this clone: Its matching antigen is unknown.

The sequence was obtained from a woman aged 30 to 39 in good health and CMV-seronegative. J is TRBJ2-7 and V is TRBV4-3; D might be TRBD2 (6 bases). The sequenced sample consisted of PBMCs. In DNA form, the CDR3 reads TGCGCCAGCAGCCAAGCCCCCGGGGAGGCCTACGAGCAGTACTTC. This translates into CASSQAPGEAYEQYF.